Listed below are T cell receptor beta chains from one sample, sequenced in a study of CXCR3-negative and CXCR3-positive naive CD8 T cells. No DNA is given; TCRdb re-called the 5' RACE reads and lists each CDR3 protein once. The sample totals some 130,000 distinct CDR3 sequences. The sequenced sample was naive CXCR3+ CD8+ T cells from blood. The receptors originated from a human donor in good health. Some clones in this sample may be carry-over from other donors' samples. Both conserved end residues are part of each CDR3. Fields, in order: J gene, V gene, CDR3 protein.

TRBJ1-2 TRBV7-9 CASSFGQGAEYF
TRBJ2-2 TRBV9 CASSVGTSGSNTGELFF
TRBJ1-1 TRBV7-3 CASSLTTGTITEAFF
TRBJ2-5 TRBV2 CASREPGVYQETQYF
TRBJ2-7 TRBV5-1 CASRMDYEQYF
TRBJ2-3 TRBV28 CASSPPGFTDTQYF
TRBJ2-7 TRBV7-2 CASSWGQARDRPYEQYF
TRBJ2-7 TRBV12-3/TRBV12-4 CASSVLPSSYEQYF
TRBJ2-7 TRBV7-9 CASSQGQPILGEQYF
TRBJ2-7 TRBV27 CASSPLAGGASYEQYF
TRBJ2-7 TRBV5-4 CASSTKMGASSYEQYF
TRBJ1-2 TRBV28 CASSNDWTGLGTGYTF
TRBJ1-1 TRBV6-6 CASSYVRSEVAFF
TRBJ2-7 TRBV5-1 CASSQTSGTPYEQYF